The rows below give T cell receptor beta chains drawn from one sample of a study of cytomegalovirus exposure and HLA in healthy donors. Here immunoSEQ multiplex PCR was the method, and the copy in TCRdb shows in-frame clones only, minus some. The table has around 250,000 clones, around 90% seen once. What was sequenced was PBMCs. The receptors were gathered from a woman aged 18-29 years in good health and CMV-seronegative. Both conserved end residues are part of each CDR3. D genes are given only for firm matches. Only part of the rows carry a size: once, few, many, or a class if the clone is expanded.

>TRBV18|NA|TRBJ2-5|NA
TGTGCCAGCTCACCAGACCCGGAGGGGACCCAGTACTTC
CASSPDPEGTQYF
>TRBV4-1|NA|TRBJ1-3|TRBD1
TGCGCCAGCAGCCAACCTTACAGGGGGAACTCTGGAAACACCATATATTTT
CASSQPYRGNSGNTIYF
>TRBV6-1|NA|TRBJ1-1|NA
TGTGCCAGCAGTGAGATACAGGAGAACACTGAAGCTTTCTTT
CASSEIQENTEAFF
>TRBV5-4|NA|TRBJ2-7|NA
TGTGCCAGCAGCCCATTCGGGGTGGGCTCCTACGAGCAGTACTTC
CASSPFGVGSYEQYF
>TRBV5-4|NA|TRBJ2-7|TRBD1
TGTGCCAGCAGCGAGACAGGGGGAGGGTACGAGCAGTACTTC
CASSETGGGYEQYF
>TRBV2|NA|TRBJ2-1|TRBD1
TGTGCCAGCACCCCCCAGGGACAGCGTGGCAATGAGCAGTTCTTC
CASTPQGQRGNEQFF
>TRBV5-1|NA|TRBJ2-1|NA
TGCGCCAGCAGCGCTACAACAGGGAGCTCCTACAATGAGCAGTTCTTC
CASSATTGSSYNEQFF
>TRBV5-1|NA|TRBJ2-1|NA
TGCGCCAGCAGCTTGTCCGGGGGCTACAATGAGCAGTTCTTC
CASSLSGGYNEQFF
>TRBV2|NA|TRBJ1-4|TRBD1
TGTGCCAGCAGCGCAACAGGGGTGGGTAATGAAAAACTGTTTTTT
CASSATGVGNEKLFF
>TRBV6-1|NA|TRBJ1-5|TRBD1
TGTGCCAGCAGTGAAAGGAGACAGGGTGGATATTATAGCAATCAGCCCCAGCATTTT
CASSERRQGGYYSNQPQHF
>TRBV28|NA|TRBJ1-3|TRBD1
TGTGCCAGCCGGGACAGGACTAGCTCTGGAAACACCATATATTTT
CASRDRTSSGNTIYF
>TRBV5-5|once|TRBJ2-5|NA
TGTGCCAGCAGCTTGGTGGGGGGAGAGACCCAGTACTTC
CASSLVGGETQYF
>TRBV15|NA|TRBJ1-1|NA
TGTGCCACCAGACCCCGAGGGGGGAACACTGAAGCTTTCTTT
CATRPRGGNTEAFF
>TRBV15|NA|TRBJ1-3|TRBD1
TGTGCCACCAGTAGGGGACAGGGGATTGCTGGAAACACCATATATTTT
CATSRGQGIAGNTIYF
>TRBV5-1|NA|TRBJ2-1|NA
TGCGCCAGCAGCCCCGACCGGGGTTATGAGCAGTTCTTC
CASSPDRGYEQFF
>TRBV5-1|NA|TRBJ2-5|TRBD2
TGCGCCAGCAGCGCTTACGGGGGGGCCGGAGAGACCCAGTACTTC
CASSAYGGAGETQYF
>TRBV19|NA|TRBJ1-6|NA
TGTGCCAGTACTTTTACCGGGTCCCCTCAGGAGGCCCTCCACTTT
CASTFTGSPQEALHF
>TRBV5-6|NA|TRBJ2-6|NA
TGTGCCAGCACTCCCCCAGGGGCCGGGGCCAACGTCCTGACTTTC
CASTPPGAGANVLTF
>TRBV5-6|NA|TRBJ2-7|NA
TGTGCCAGCAGCGGAACCGGGACAACCTACGAGCAGTACTTC
CASSGTGTTYEQYF
>TRBV10-2|NA|TRBJ1-2|NA
TGCGCCAGCAGTCCGGGACCCCGGGAGTATGGCTACACCTTC
CASSPGPREYGYTF
>TRBV2|once|TRBJ1-2|TRBD1
TGTGCCAGCAGTGGAGCAGGGGGCGCTTATGGCTACACCTTC
CASSGAGGAYGYTF
>TRBV5-6|NA|TRBJ1-1|TRBD1
TGTGCCAGCAGCTTGGTTCAGGGGGACACTGAAGCTTTCTTT
CASSLVQGDTEAFF
>TRBV7-2|NA|TRBJ2-7|NA
TGTGCCAGCAGCCAAAGGACAGCCACCTACGAGCAGTACTTC
CASSQRTATYEQYF
>TRBV9|NA|TRBJ2-3|NA
TGTGCCAGCAGCGCCCCGGACAGCCCCAGAGGTGATACGCAGTATTTT
CASSAPDSPRGDTQYF
>TRBV25-1|NA|TRBJ1-1|NA
TGTGCCAGCAGTGAAATGCAGGGGAGGGACACTGAAGCTTTCTTT
CASSEMQGRDTEAFF
>TRBV12-2|few|TRBJ1-2|NA
TGTGCAAGTCGCACCCAAGGGGGAGGCTACACCTTC
CASRTQGGGYTF
>TRBV6-6|NA|TRBJ2-7|NA
TGTGCCAGCAGTTCGACTGGAGTAGTCTACGAGCAGTACTTC
CASSSTGVVYEQYF
>TRBV28|NA|TRBJ1-6|NA
TGTGCCAGCAGTCCCCCCGGGGGTTCACCCCTCCACTTT
CASSPPGGSPLHF
>TRBV21-1|NA|TRBJ2-7|NA
TGTGCCAGCAGCAAACGTAAGCTAGCGGGGGGGCCCGCGGCCTACGAGCAGTACTTC
CASSKRKLAGGPAAYEQYF
>TRBV6-5|NA|TRBJ1-2|TRBD1
TGTGCCAGCAGTATGGACAGGGGGCTGGGCTACACCTTC
CASSMDRGLGYTF
>TRBV5-6|NA|TRBJ2-3|NA
TGTGCCAGCAGCCAGAGGGATACGCAGTATTTT
CASSQRDTQYF
>TRBV20-1|NA|TRBJ2-3|NA
TGCAGTGCTGACTACACAGATACGCAGTATTTT
CSADYTDTQYF
>TRBV6-5|NA|TRBJ2-1|NA
TGTGCCAGCAGTTACCGCGAGGTTACCTACAATGAGCAGTTCTTC
CASSYREVTYNEQFF
>TRBV10-1|once|TRBJ2-3|TRBD2
TGCGCCAGCAGCCCAACTACACGACTAGCGGGGGGCTCAGATACGCAGTATTTT
CASSPTTRLAGGSDTQYF
>TRBV5-1|NA|TRBJ2-2|NA
TGCGCCAGCAGCCCAAGAGAATTCACCGGGGAGCTGTTTTTT
CASSPREFTGELFF
>TRBV20-1|NA|TRBJ2-1|NA
TGCAGTGCCCCCAGGGGCCATGAGCAGTTCTTC
CSAPRGHEQFF
>TRBV27|NA|TRBJ1-2|NA
TGTGCCAGCAGTTCTGGGCCCGACTACAGGGCAACCTATGGCTACACCTTC
CASSSGPDYRATYGYTF
>TRBV7-8|NA|TRBJ2-1|TRBD2
TGTGCCAGCAGCTCCGAGACAGCGGGGTTGTACAATGAGCAGTTCTTC
CASSSETAGLYNEQFF
>TRBV6-1|NA|TRBJ1-2|TRBD1
TGTGCCAGCACCAAGGACAGGGGGTATGGCTACACCTTC
CASTKDRGYGYTF
>TRBV5-1|NA|TRBJ2-2|NA
TGCGCCAGCAGGAGGTCGGGGTTGAGAACCGGGGAGCTGTTTTTT
CASRRSGLRTGELFF
>TRBV28|once|TRBJ2-2|TRBD1
TGTGCCAGCAGTGGTCTGACAGGGGTCACCGGGGAGCTGTTTTTT
CASSGLTGVTGELFF
>TRBV4-1|once|TRBJ1-5|TRBD1
TGCGCCAGCAGCCATCGACAGGGTATGGATCAGCCCCAGCATTTT
CASSHRQGMDQPQHF
>TRBV9|NA|TRBJ2-6|TRBD2
TGTGCCAGCAGCCCGGGGGGGTCCCCCGGGGCCAACGTCCTGACTTTC
CASSPGGSPGANVLTF
>TRBV4-1|NA|TRBJ2-3|NA
TGCGCCAGCAGCTTTAATACAGCCTCTAGCACAGATACGCAGTATTTT
CASSFNTASSTDTQYF